This T cell receptor (delta chain) stems from a study of gamma-delta chains in newborns, infants, children (dated by TCRdb to between 2018 and 2021). Turning to the overall study: According to the study title, microbial exposure causes polyclonal expansion of innate gammadelta T cells right after birth. How innate gammadelta T cell populations in human newborns were shaped by microbial exposure immediately after birth was investigated in the study.

On this clone itself: There is no known antigen for this receptor. This may come from a read error, since a much larger clone is one base off. The same CDR3 can be traced to other DNA sequences in this sample.

CDR1 and CDR2 are drawn from the germline V gene: TSWWSYY, QGS. The CDR3 holds 24 amino acids from the cysteine to the phenylalanine. Just the 72-base CDR3 DNA is kept, in frame starting at base 1. V lost 4 bases and J lost 0 bases, and the count of bases not matched to a germline gene is 26. Sequencing relied on an Illumina MiSeq. Public reads were reanalyzed in TCRdb with CATT, and rows carrying the same DNA were merged afterwards. For this sample there are about 4,900 delta-chain clones; approximately 3.6% appear just once. The ten largest clones capture about 7.8% of the sample. Sequenced material: blood. This chain is built from TRDV1 and TRDJ1; TRDD3 matches 13 bases in the middle. The TCR sequence derives from a child who was a newborn, infant or young child, either healthy, febrile or measles-vaccinated (not recorded which). The CDR3 here reads CALGGRLPKEYWGIRETYTDKLIF. The sequenced DNA: TGTGCTCTTGGGGGCCGCCTTCCTAAGGAGTACTGGGGGATACGTGAGACGTACACCGATAAACTCATCTTT.